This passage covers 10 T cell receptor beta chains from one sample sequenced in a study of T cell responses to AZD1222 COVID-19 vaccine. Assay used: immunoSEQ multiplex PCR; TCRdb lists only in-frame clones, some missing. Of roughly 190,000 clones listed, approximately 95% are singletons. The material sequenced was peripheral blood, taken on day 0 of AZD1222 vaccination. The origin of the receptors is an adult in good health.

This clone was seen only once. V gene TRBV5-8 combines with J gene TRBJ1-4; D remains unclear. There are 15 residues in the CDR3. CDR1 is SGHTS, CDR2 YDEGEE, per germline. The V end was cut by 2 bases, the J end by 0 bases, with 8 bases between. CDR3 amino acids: CASSFLYATNEKLFF. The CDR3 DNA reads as TGTGCCAGCAGCTTCCTGTATGCAACTAATGAAAAACTGTTTTTT.

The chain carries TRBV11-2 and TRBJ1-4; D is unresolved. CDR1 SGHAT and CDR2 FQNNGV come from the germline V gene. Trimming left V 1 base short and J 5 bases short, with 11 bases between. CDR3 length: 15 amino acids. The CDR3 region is CASSLVGTENEKLFF. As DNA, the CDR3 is TGTGCCAGCAGCTTAGTGGGAACAGAGAATGAAAAACTGTTTTTT.

The CDR3 here is CASSHTLAGEQFF. DNA for the CDR3: TGTGCCAGCAGTCATACTTTAGCCGGTGAGCAGTTCTTC. This sequence joins TRBV27 and TRBJ2-1; no definite D call. Germline-derived CDR1 and CDR2 are MNHEY and SMNVEV (reference sequence). This CDR3 has 13 amino acids. Trimming left V 5 bases short and J 9 bases short, with 14 bases between.

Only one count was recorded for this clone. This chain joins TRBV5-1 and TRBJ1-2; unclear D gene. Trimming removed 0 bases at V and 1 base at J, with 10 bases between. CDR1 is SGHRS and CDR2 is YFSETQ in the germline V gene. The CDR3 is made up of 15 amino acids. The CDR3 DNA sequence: TGCGCCAGCAGCTTGGCCCTAAATGATAACTATGGCTACACCTTC. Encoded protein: CASSLALNDNYGYTF.

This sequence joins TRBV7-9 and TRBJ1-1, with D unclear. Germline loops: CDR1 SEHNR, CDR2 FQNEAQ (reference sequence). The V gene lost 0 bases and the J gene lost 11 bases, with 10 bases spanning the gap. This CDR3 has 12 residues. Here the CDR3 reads CASSLAIFVAFF. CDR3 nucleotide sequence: TGTGCCAGCAGCTTAGCGATCTTTGTGGCTTTCTTT.

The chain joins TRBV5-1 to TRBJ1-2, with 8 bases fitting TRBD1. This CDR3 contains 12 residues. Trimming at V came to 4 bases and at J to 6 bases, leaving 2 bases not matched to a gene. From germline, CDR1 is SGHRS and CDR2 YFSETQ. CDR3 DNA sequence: TGCGCCAGCAGCACGGACAGGGATGGCTACACCTTC. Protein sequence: CASSTDRDGYTF.

CDR3 nucleotides: TGTGCCAGTAGCGAAAACAGTGGAAAACAGCCCCAGCATTTT. Protein sequence: CASSENSGKQPQHF. J is TRBJ1-5 and V is TRBV19; D unresolved. Per the germline V gene, CDR1 is LNHDA and CDR2 is SQIVND (reference sequence). The length of the CDR3 is 14 residues. V was clipped by 6 bases and J by 7 bases, with 16 bases between them. The variable domain in full, with the rest retrieved from reference TRBV19 and TRBJ1-5, is DGGITQSPKYLFRKEGQNVTLSCEQNLNHDAMYWYRQDPGQGLRLIYYSQIVNDFQKGDIAEGYSVSREKKESFPLTVTSAQKNPTAFYLCASSENSGKQPQHFGDGTRLSIL.

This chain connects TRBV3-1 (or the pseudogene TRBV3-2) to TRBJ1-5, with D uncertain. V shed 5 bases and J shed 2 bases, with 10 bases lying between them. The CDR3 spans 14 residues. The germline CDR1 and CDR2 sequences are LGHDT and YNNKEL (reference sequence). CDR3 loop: CASSGVAGNQPQHF. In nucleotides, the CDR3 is TGTGCCAGCAGCGGGGTGGCGGGCAATCAGCCCCAGCATTTT.

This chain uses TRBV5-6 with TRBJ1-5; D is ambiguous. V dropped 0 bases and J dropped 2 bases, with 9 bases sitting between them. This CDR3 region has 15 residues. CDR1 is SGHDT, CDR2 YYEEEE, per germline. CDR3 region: CASSLGQRGNQPQHF. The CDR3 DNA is TGTGCCAGCAGCTTGGGGCAGAGGGGCAATCAGCCCCAGCATTTT. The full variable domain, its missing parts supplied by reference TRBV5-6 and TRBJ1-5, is DAGVTQSPTHLIKTRGQQVTLRCSPKSGHDTVSWYQQALGQGPQFIFQYYEEEERQRGNFPDRFSGHQFPNYSSELNVNALLLGDSALYLCASSLGQRGNQPQHFGDGTRLSIL.

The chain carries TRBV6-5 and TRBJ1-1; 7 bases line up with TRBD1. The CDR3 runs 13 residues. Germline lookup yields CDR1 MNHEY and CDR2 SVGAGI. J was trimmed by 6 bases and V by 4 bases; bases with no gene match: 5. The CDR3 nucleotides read TGTGCCAGCAGTTTCAGGGGGAGAGCTGAAGCTTTCTTT. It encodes CASSFRGRAEAFF.